Listed below are T cell receptor beta chains from one sample, sequenced in a study of siplizumab effects on memory and regulatory T cells. Some clones are missing from TCRdb's copy, which holds only in-frame ones; the method was immunoSEQ multiplex PCR. The sample carries more than 85,000 clones, around 94% recorded once. Specimen: Tregs sorted from blood. Every receptor here comes from a human donor in good health. Both conserved end residues are part of each CDR3. D genes are given only for firm matches. Clone size, where shown, is once, few, many, or a class for clones that have expanded.

J	D	V	size	DNA	CDR3
TRBJ1-1	.	TRBV4-1	.	TGCGCCAGCAGCCAAGTCGTAGACAACAGTGAAGCTTTCTTT	CASSQVVDNSEAFF
TRBJ1-5	.	TRBV20-1	.	TGCAGTGTCGGAGGCAATCAGCCCCAGCATTTT	CSVGGNQPQHF
TRBJ2-6	.	TRBV27	.	TGTGCCAGCAGTTTCGTCGGCTCTGGGGCCAACGTCCTGACTTTC	CASSFVGSGANVLTF
TRBJ2-1	TRBD2	TRBV9	.	TGTGCCAGCAGCTTCCGGACTAGCGGGGGTTACAATGAGCAGTTCTTC	CASSFRTSGGYNEQFF
TRBJ1-1	TRBD1	TRBV5-1	.	TGCGCCAGCAGCTGGCCCCGGGACAGGGAGGTGAACACTGAAGCTTTCTTT	CASSWPRDREVNTEAFF
TRBJ1-5	TRBD1	TRBV6-5	.	TGTGCCAGCAACCCGGGACAGTATAGCAATCAGCCCCAGCATTTT	CASNPGQYSNQPQHF
TRBJ1-4	TRBD1	TRBV7-9	.	TGTGCCAGCAGCTTGGGACCGGGACAGGGCCAAGAAAAACTGTTTTTT	CASSLGPGQGQEKLFF
TRBJ2-1	TRBD1	TRBV5-6	.	TGTGCCAGCAGGGGAGGTTGGACAGGGACGAATGAGCAGTTCTTC	CASRGGWTGTNEQFF
TRBJ1-1	TRBD1	TRBV18	.	TGTGCCAGCTCACCATATCAGGGGGGACGCACTGAAGCTTTCTTT	CASSPYQGGRTEAFF
TRBJ1-1	.	TRBV10-2	.	TGCGCCAGCAGGTTCCGCAGGGCCGATAAACAAGGTGAAGCTTTCTTT	CASRFRRADKQGEAFF
TRBJ2-3	.	TRBV9	.	TGTGCCAGCAGCGTATCAGGATTTACAGATACGCAGTATTTT	CASSVSGFTDTQYF
TRBJ2-1	.	TRBV18	.	TGTGCCAGCTCACCGACCCGGGAGCAGTTCTTC	CASSPTREQFF
TRBJ2-1	.	TRBV5-1	once	TGCGCCAGCAGCTTGGTCCTAGTAAACAATGAGCAGTTCTTC	CASSLVLVNNEQFF
TRBJ2-3	.	TRBV6-1	.	TGTGCCAGCAGATTTCTCGCAGATACGCAGTATTTT	CASRFLADTQYF
TRBJ2-7	.	TRBV11-3	.	TGTGCCAGCAGCACCGGGCACGGGTACGAGCAGTACTTC	CASSTGHGYEQYF